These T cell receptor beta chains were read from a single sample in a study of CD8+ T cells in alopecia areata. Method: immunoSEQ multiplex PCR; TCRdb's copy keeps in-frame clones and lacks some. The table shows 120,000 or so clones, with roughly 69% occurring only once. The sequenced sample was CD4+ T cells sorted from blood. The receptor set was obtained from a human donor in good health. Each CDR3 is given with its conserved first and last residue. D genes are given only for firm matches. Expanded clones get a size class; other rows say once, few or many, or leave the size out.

DNA: TGCAGCGTCGAAGGACAGACTATGAACACTGAAGCTTTCTTT
CDR3: CSVEGQTMNTEAFF
size: -
J: TRBJ1-1
D: -
V: TRBV29-1

DNA: TGCAGCGTGGAGGGGGAATCCTACAATGAGCAGTTCTTC
CDR3: CSVEGESYNEQFF
size: few
J: TRBJ2-1
D: -
V: TRBV29-1

DNA: TGCGCCAGCCATCTAGGACAGGGTTCTTCTGAAGCTTTCTTT
CDR3: CASHLGQGSSEAFF
size: -
J: TRBJ1-1
D: TRBD1
V: TRBV5-1

DNA: TGTGCCAGTAGCAGCTCGGACAGGGCCGGCTACACCTTC
CDR3: CASSSSDRAGYTF
size: -
J: TRBJ1-2
D: TRBD1
V: TRBV19

DNA: TGTGCCAGCAGCTTGGGACAGGGGGTAGATACGCAGTATTTT
CDR3: CASSLGQGVDTQYF
size: -
J: TRBJ2-3
D: TRBD1
V: TRBV5-6

DNA: TGTGCCTGGATACAGTCCGAAGCTTTCTTT
CDR3: CAWIQSEAFF
size: -
J: TRBJ1-1
D: -
V: TRBV30

DNA: TGTGCCAGCAGCTCCCGAGACAGGCCTTACAATGAGCAGTTCTTC
CDR3: CASSSRDRPYNEQFF
size: -
J: TRBJ2-1
D: -
V: TRBV9

DNA: TGTGCCAGCAGGAGATCAGGGGACTATAATTCACCCCTCCACTTT
CDR3: CASRRSGDYNSPLHF
size: few
J: TRBJ1-6
D: -
V: TRBV4-2

DNA: TGTGCCAGCAATGTGGGGTACTCCTACGAGCAGTACTTC
CDR3: CASNVGYSYEQYF
size: -
J: TRBJ2-7
D: -
V: TRBV2

DNA: TGTGCCAGCAGTGAACGGGCAGGGGGTTGGTTTGGCTACACCTTC
CDR3: CASSERAGGWFGYTF
size: -
J: TRBJ1-2
D: TRBD1
V: TRBV2

DNA: TGCAGCGTTGAAGTTCGGGACACCTACGAGCAGTACTTC
CDR3: CSVEVRDTYEQYF
size: -
J: TRBJ2-7
D: -
V: TRBV29-1

DNA: TGTGCCAGCAGCTTGGCCAAGTGGGGGCACGGCTACACCTTC
CDR3: CASSLAKWGHGYTF
size: -
J: TRBJ1-2
D: -
V: TRBV5-6

DNA: TGCGCCAGCAGCTTGACTAGCTCAGTCGATGAGCAGTTCTTC
CDR3: CASSLTSSVDEQFF
size: -
J: TRBJ2-1
D: -
V: TRBV5-1

DNA: TGTGCCAGCAGCCAGGGGGCGGCCGGCTACGAGCAGTACTTC
CDR3: CASSQGAAGYEQYF
size: -
J: TRBJ2-7
D: TRBD1
V: TRBV7-9

DNA: TGTGCCAGCAGCTTAACTAGCGCCCAAGAGACCCAGTACTTC
CDR3: CASSLTSAQETQYF
size: -
J: TRBJ2-5
D: TRBD2
V: TRBV7-2

DNA: TGCGCCAGCAGCCAAGGAGGGGGGAACTATGGCTACACCTTC
CDR3: CASSQGGGNYGYTF
size: -
J: TRBJ1-2
D: -
V: TRBV4-1

DNA: TGTGCCAGCACCCCTAGCGGGGGGACAGATACGCAGTATTTT
CDR3: CASTPSGGTDTQYF
size: -
J: TRBJ2-3
D: TRBD2
V: TRBV25-1

DNA: TGTGCCACCAGCAGAGATTTGTTGGGACCTAAAGCGGGGGAGACCCAGTACTTC
CDR3: CATSRDLLGPKAGETQYF
size: few
J: TRBJ2-5
D: TRBD2
V: TRBV15

DNA: TGTGCCAGCAGATCTACTACGGGGGGCTCCTACAATGAGCAGTTCTTC
CDR3: CASRSTTGGSYNEQFF
size: -
J: TRBJ2-1
D: TRBD2
V: TRBV7-6

DNA: TGTGCCAGCAGCTTGGGGGGCGGAAGTGAAGAGACCCAGTACTTC
CDR3: CASSLGGGSEETQYF
size: -
J: TRBJ2-5
D: -
V: TRBV5-4

DNA: TGTGCCAGCTCACCCGACAGTCTCTATGGCTACACCTTC
CDR3: CASSPDSLYGYTF
size: -
J: TRBJ1-2
D: -
V: TRBV18

DNA: TGTGCCACCAGCAGAGATCCCAGGGACACCGGGGAGCTGTTTTTT
CDR3: CATSRDPRDTGELFF
size: -
J: TRBJ2-2
D: -
V: TRBV15

DNA: TGTGCCAGCAGTGACTCGAACAGGGGGTATCATGGCTACACCTTC
CDR3: CASSDSNRGYHGYTF
size: -
J: TRBJ1-2
D: TRBD1
V: TRBV6-4

DNA: TGCAGCGTTGCCGGGACCCGGGAGTACTTC
CDR3: CSVAGTREYF
size: -
J: TRBJ2-7
D: -
V: TRBV29-1

DNA: TGCAGCGTTCGGGGCTGGGGTGTTGGCACTGAAGCTTTCTTT
CDR3: CSVRGWGVGTEAFF
size: -
J: TRBJ1-1
D: -
V: TRBV29-1

DNA: TGTGCCACCCTACAGGGATTCGAGCAGTACTTC
CDR3: CATLQGFEQYF
size: -
J: TRBJ2-7
D: -
V: TRBV30